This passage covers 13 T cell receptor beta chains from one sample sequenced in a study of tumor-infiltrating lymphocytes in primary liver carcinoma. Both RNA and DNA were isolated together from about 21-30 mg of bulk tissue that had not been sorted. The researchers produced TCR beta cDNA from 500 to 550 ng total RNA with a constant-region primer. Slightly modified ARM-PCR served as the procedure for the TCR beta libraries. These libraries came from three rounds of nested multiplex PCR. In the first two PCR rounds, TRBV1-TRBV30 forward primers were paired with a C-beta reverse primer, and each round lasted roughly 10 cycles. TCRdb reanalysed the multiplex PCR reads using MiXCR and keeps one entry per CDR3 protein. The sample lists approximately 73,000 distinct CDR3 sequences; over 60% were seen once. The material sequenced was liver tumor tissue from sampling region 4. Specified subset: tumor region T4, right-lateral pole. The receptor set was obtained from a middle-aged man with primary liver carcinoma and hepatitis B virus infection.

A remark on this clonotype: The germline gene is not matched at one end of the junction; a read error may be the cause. CDR3 amino acids: CANSSVGGPSYGYTF. Here the CDR3 DNA reads TGTGCCAACAGTTCCGTGGGGGGCCCGAGCTATGGCTACACCTTC. The chain has TRBV28 and TRBJ1-2, with a possible D match to TRBD1 (6 bases). Germline loops: CDR1 MDHEN, CDR2 SYDVKM. CDR3 length equals 15 residues.

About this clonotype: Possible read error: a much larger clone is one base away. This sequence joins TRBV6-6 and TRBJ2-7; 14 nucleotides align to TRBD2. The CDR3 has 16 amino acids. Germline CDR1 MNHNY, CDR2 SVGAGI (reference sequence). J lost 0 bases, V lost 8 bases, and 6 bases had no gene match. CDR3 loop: CASGGLAGVGSYEQYF. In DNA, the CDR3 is TGTGCCAGCGGGGGACTAGCGGGAGTAGGCTCCTACGAGCAGTACTTC.

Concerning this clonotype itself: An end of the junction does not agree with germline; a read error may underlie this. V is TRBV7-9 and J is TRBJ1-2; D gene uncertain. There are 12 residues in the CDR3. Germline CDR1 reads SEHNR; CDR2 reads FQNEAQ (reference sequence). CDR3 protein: CVSSLERDGYTF. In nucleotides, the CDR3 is TGTGTCAGCAGCTTAGAACGGGATGGTTACACCTTC.

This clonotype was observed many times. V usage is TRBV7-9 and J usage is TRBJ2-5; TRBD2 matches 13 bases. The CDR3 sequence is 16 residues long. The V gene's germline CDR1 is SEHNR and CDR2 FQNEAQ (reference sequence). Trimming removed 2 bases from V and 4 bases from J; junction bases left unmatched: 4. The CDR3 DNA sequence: TGTGCCAGCAGCTTAACTAGCGGGAGGGCCCGAGAGACCCAGTACTTC. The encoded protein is CASSLTSGRARETQYF.

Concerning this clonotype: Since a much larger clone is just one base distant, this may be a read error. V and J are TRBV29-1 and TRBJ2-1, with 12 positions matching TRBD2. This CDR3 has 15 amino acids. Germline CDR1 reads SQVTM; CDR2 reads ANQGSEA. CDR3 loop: CSALTSGGTISERFF. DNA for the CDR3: TGCAGCGCCCTGACTAGCGGGGGTACAATCTCTGAGCGGTTCTTC.

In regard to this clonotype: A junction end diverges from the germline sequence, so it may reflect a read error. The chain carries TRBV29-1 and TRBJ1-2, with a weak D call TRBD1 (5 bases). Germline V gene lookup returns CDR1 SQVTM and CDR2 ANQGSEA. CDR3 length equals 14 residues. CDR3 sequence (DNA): TGCGGCGTTGAAGATATCGTGGGGGGCTATGGCTACACCTTC. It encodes CGVEDIVGGYGYTF.

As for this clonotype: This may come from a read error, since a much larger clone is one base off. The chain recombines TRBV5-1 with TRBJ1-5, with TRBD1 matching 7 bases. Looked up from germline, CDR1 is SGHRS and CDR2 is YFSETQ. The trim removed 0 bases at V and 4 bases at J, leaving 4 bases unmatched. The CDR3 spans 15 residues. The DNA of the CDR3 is TGCGCCAGCAGCTTGGGAGAGGGGGCAAATCAGCCCCAGCATTTT. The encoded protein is CASSLGEGANQPQHF.

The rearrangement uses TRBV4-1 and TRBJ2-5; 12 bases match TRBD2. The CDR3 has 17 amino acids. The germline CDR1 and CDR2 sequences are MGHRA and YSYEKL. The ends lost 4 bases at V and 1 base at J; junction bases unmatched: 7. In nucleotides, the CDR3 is TGCGCCAGCAGCCCAAAAAGGACTAGCGGGATCCAAGAGACCCAGTACTTC. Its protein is CASSPKRTSGIQETQYF.

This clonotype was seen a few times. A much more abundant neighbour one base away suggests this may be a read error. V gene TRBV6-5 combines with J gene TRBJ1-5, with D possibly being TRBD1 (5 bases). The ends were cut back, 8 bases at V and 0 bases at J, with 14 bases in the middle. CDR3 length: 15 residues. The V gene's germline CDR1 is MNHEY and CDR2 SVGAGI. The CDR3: CASGAGFRSNQPQHF. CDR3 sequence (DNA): TGTGCCAGCGGTGCAGGGTTTCGTAGCAATCAGCCCCAGCATTTT.

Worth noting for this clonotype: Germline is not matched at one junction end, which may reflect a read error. The CDR3 is CASSLGPPGSVNTIYF. CDR3 in DNA: TGTGCCAGCAGCTTAGGTCCACCCGGCTCTGTAAACACCATATATTTT. This chain joins TRBV7-3 and TRBJ1-3; D is unclear. The CDR3 runs 16 residues. CDR1 and CDR2 (germline): SGHTA, FQGTGA. The full variable domain, rest sourced from reference TRBV7-3 and TRBJ1-3, is GAGVSQTPSNKVTEKGKYVELRCDPISGHTALYWYRQSLGQGPEFLIYFQGTGAADDSGLPNDRFFAVRPEGSVSTLKIQRTERGDSAVYLCASSLGPPGSVNTIYFGEGSWLTVV.

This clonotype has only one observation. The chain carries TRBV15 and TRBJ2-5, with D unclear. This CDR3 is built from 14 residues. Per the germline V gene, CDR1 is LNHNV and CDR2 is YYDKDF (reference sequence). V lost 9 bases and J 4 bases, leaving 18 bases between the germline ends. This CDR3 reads CATGRDVIGETQYF. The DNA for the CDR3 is TGTGCCACTGGCAGAGATGTGATCGGAGAGACCCAGTACTTC.

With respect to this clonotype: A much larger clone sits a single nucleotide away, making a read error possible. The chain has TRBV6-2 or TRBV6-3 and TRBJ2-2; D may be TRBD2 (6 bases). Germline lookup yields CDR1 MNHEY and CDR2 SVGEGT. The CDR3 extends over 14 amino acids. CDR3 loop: CASSMTANTGGLFF. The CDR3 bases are TGTGCCAGCAGCATGACAGCCAACACCGGGGGGCTGTTTTTT.

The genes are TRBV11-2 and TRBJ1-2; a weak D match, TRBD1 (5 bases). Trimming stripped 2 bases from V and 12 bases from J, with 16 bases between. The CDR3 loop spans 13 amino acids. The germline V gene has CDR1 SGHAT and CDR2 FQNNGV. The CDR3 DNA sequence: TGTGCCAGCAGCTTAAAGGGGAACTATGGACACACCTTC. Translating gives CASSLKGNYGHTF.